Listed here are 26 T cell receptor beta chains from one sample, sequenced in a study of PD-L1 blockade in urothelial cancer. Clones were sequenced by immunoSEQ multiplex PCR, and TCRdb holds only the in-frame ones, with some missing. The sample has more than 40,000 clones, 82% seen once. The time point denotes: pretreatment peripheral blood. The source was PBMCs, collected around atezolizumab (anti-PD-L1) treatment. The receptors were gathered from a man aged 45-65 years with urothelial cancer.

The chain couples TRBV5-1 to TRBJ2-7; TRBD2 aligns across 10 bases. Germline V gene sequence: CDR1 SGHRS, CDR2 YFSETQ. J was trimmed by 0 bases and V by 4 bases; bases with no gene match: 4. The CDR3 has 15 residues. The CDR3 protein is CASSPGTSDSYEQYF. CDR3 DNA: TGCGCCAGCAGCCCCGGGACTAGCGACTCCTACGAGCAGTACTTC.

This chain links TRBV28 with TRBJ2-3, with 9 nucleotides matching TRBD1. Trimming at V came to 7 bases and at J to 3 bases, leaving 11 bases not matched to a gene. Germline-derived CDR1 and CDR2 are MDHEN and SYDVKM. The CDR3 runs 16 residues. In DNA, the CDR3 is TGTGCCAGCATCCCCCTCCCGGGACAGGGAACAGATACGCAGTATTTT. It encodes CASIPLPGQGTDTQYF.

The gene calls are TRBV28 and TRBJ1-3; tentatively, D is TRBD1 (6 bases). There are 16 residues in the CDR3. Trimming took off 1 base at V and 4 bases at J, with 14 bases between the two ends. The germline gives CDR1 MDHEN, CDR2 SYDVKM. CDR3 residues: CASSLSLGGRGNTIYF. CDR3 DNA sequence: TGTGCCAGCAGTTTATCTCTCGGGGGGCGAGGAAACACCATATATTTT.

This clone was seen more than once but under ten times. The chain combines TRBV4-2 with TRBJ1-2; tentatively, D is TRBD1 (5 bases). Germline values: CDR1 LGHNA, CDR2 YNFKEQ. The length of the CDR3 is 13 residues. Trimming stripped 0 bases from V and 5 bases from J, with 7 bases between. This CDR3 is CASSQDGGYGYTF. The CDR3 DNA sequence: TGTGCCAGCAGCCAAGACGGGGGTTATGGCTACACCTTC.

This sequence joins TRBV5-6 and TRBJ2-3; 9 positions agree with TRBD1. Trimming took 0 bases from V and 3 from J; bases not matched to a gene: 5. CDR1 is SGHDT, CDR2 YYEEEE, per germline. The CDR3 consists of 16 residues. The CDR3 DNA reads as TGTGCCAGCAGCTTGGTGGGGGACAGGGCGACAGATACGCAGTATTTT. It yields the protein CASSLVGDRATDTQYF. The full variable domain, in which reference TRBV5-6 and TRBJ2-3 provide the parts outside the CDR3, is DAGVTQSPTHLIKTRGQQVTLRCSPKSGHDTVSWYQQALGQGPQFIFQYYEEEERQRGNFPDRFSGHQFPNYSSELNVNALLLGDSALYLCASSLVGDRATDTQYFGPGTRLTVL.

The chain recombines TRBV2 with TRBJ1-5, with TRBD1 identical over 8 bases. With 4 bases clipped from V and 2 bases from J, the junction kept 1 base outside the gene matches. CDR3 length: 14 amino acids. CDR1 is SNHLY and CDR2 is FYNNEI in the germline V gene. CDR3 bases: TGTGCCAGCAGTGTGGGACAGGGCAATCAGCCCCAGCATTTT. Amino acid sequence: CASSVGQGNQPQHF.

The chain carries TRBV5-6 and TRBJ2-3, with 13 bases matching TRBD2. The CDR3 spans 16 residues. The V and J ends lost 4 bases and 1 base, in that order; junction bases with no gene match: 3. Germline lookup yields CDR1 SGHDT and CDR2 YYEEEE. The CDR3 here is CASSPGTSGGTDTQYF. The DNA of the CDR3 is TGTGCCAGCAGCCCCGGGACTAGCGGGGGCACAGATACGCAGTATTTT.

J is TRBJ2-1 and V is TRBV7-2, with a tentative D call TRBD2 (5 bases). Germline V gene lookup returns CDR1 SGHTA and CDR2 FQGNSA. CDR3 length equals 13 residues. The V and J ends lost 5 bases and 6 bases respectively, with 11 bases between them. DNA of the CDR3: TGTGCCAGCAGCGCCCCGACTATCAATGAGCAGTTCTTC. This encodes CASSAPTINEQFF. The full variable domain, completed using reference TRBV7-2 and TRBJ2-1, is GAGVSQSPSNKVTEKGKDVELRCDPISGHTALYWYRQSLGQGLEFLIYFQGNSAPDKSGLPSDRFSAERTGGSVSTLTIQRTQQEDSAVYLCASSAPTINEQFFGPGTRLTVL.

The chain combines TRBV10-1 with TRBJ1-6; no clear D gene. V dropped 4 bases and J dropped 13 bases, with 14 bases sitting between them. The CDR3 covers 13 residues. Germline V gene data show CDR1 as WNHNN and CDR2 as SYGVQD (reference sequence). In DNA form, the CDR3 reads TGCGCCAGCAGTGGCCTCCGCGCGGGCCCCCTCCACTTT. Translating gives CASSGLRAGPLHF.

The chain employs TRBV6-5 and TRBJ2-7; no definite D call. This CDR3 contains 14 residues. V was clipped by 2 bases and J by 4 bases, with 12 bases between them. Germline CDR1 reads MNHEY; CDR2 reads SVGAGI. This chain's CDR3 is CASSYSGRPYEQYV. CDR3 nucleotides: TGTGCCAGCAGTTACAGTGGCAGGCCGTACGAGCAGTACGTC.

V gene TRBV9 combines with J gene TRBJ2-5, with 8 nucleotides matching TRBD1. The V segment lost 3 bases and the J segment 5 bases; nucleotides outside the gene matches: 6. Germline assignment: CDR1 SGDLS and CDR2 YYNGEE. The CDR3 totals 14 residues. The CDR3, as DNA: TGTGCCAGCAGCGACAGGGGGAGTAGGGAGACCCAGTACTTC. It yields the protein CASSDRGSRETQYF.

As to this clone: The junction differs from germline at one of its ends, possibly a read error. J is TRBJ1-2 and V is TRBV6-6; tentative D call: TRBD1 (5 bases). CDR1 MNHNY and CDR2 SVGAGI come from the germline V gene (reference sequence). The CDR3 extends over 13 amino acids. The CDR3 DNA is TGTGCCAGCAGCTACTCCGGGACTCGGGGCTACACCTTC. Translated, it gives CASSYSGTRGYTF.

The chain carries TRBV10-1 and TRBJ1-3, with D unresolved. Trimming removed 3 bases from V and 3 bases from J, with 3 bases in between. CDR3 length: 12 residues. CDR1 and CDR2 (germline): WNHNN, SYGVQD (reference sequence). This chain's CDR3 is CASSDLGNTIYF. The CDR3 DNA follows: TGCGCCAGCAGTGACCTTGGAAACACCATATATTTT.

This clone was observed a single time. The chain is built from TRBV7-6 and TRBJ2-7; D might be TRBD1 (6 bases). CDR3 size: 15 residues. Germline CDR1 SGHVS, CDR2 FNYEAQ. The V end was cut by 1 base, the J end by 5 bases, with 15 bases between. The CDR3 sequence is CASSLGGTSNHEQYF. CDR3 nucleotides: TGTGCCAGCAGCTTAGGTGGGACAAGCAACCACGAGCAGTACTTC. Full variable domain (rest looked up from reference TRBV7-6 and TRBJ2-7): GAGVSQSPRYKVTKRGQDVALRCDPISGHVSLYWYRQALGQGPEFLTYFNYEAQQDKSGLPNDRFSAERPEGSISTLTIQRTEQRDSAMYRCASSLGGTSNHEQYFGPGTRLTVT.

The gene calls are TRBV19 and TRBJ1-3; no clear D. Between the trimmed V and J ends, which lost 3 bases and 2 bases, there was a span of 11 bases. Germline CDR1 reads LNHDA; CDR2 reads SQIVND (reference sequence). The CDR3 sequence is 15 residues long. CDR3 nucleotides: TGTGCCAGTAGTATGGGTCGGGGTCCTGGAAACACCATATATTTT. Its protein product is CASSMGRGPGNTIYF.

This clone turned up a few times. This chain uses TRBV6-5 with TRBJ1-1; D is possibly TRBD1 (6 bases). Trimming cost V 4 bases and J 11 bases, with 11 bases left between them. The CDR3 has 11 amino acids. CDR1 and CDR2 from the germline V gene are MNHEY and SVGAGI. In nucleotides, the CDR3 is TGTGCCAGCAGTTCAGCAGGGGATGCTTTCTTT. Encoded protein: CASSSAGDAFF.

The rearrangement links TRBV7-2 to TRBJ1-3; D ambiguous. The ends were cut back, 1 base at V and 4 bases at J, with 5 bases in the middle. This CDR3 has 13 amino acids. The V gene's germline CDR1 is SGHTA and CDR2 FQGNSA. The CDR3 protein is CASSLGHGNTIYF. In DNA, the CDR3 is TGTGCCAGCAGCTTAGGACACGGAAACACCATATATTTT.

CDR3 sequence (DNA): TGTGCCAGCAGTTACTCCCAGTATAGCAATCAGCCCCAGCATTTT. Its translation: CASSYSQYSNQPQHF. This sequence joins TRBV6-5 and TRBJ1-5; D is undetermined. The CDR3 runs to 15 residues. CDR1 and CDR2 (germline): MNHEY, SVGAGI. V shed 0 bases and J shed 0 bases, with 6 bases lying between them.

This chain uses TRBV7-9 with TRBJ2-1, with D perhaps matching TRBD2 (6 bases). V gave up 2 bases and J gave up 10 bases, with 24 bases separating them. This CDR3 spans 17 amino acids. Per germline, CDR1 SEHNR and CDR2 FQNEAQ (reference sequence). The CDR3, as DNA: TGTGCCAGCAGCTTACGTAGCAGGCCAGCGCGGAGGGCGGAGCAGTTCTTC. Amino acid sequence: CASSLRSRPARRAEQFF.

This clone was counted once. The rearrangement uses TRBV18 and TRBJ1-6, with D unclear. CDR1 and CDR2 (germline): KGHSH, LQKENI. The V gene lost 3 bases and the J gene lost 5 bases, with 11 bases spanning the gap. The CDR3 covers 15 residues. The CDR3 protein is CASSPPRGDNSPLHF. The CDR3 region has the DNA TGTGCCAGCTCACCCCCCAGAGGAGATAATTCACCCCTCCACTTT.

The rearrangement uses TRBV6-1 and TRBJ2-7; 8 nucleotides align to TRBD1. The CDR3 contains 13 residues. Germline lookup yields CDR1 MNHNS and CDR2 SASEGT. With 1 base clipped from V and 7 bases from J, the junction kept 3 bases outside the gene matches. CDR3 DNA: TGTGCCAGCAGTGAAGACACAGGGGGTGAGCAGTACGTC. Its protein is CASSEDTGGEQYV.

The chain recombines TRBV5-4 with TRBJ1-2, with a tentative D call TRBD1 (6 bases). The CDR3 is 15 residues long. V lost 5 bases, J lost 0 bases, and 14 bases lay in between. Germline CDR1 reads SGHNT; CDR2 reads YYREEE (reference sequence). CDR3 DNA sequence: TGTGCCAGCAGACTCGACAGGTCTCCTAACTATGGCTACACCTTC. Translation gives CASRLDRSPNYGYTF. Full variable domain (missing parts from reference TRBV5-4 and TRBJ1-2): ETGVTQSPTHLIKTRGQQVTLRCSSQSGHNTVSWYQQALGQGPQFIFQYYREEENGRGNFPPRFSGLQFPNYSSELNVNALELDDSALYLCASRLDRSPNYGYTFGSGTRLTVV.

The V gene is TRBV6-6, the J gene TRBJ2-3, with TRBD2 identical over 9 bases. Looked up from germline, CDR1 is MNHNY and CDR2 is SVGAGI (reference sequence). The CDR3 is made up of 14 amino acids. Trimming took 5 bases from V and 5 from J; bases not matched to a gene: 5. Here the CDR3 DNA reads TGTGCCAGCAGTAGCGGGGGGCAAGTAGATACGCAGTATTTT. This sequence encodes CASSSGGQVDTQYF.

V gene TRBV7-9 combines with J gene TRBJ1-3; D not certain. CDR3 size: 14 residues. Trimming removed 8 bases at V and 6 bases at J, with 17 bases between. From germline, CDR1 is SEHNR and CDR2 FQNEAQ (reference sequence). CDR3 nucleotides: TGTGCCAGCCGCTCGCCCGGGGAGGAAAACACCATATATTTT. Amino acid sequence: CASRSPGEENTIYF.

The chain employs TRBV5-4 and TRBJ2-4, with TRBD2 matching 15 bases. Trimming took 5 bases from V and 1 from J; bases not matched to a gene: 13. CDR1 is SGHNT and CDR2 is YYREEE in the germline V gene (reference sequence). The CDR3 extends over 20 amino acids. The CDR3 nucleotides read TGTGCCAGCAGACCGGGACTAGCGGGAGGAGAGGGATTGGCCAAAAACATTCAGTACTTC. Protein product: CASRPGLAGGEGLAKNIQYF.

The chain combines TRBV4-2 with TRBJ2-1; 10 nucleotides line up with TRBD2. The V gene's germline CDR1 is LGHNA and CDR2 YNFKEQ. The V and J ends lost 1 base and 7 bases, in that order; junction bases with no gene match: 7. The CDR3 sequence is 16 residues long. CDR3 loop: CASSQGPSGSGNEQFF. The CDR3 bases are TGTGCCAGCAGCCAAGGGCCTAGCGGGAGTGGGAATGAGCAGTTCTTC.